This T cell receptor beta chain was captured in a study of shared clonotypes between healthy human individuals. Trimming removed 2 bases at V and 8 bases at J, with 13 bases between. Germline assignment: CDR1 MGHDK and CDR2 SYGVNS. This CDR3 comprises 14 residues. Some clones are missing from TCRdb's copy, which holds only in-frame ones; the method was immunoSEQ multiplex PCR. The profile shows around 2,000,000 clones, about 95% of them singletons. It was CD45RO-negative cells, positively selected for CCR7, that made up naive CD8 cells, with terminally differentiated effector memory CD45RA+ cells excluded. General observations from the study: Donors were few, which limited the genetic and exposure-history diversity represented.

Of note for this clone: What it binds is unknown.

Sample: naive CD8+ T cells sorted from blood. This TCR was sampled from a man between 18 and 29 years old in good health. The chain recombines TRBV25-1 with TRBJ1-3; D gene ambiguous. CDR3 bases: TGTGCCAGCAGTGAAAGGCACAGCCTCGACACCATATATTTT. This gives the protein CASSERHSLDTIYF.